Listed below are T cell receptor beta chains from one sample, sequenced in a study of vaccination and CD4 T cells after COVID-19. Each CDR3 protein is one row after TCRdb ran MiXCR on the PCR reads. The sample has over 9,000 distinct CDR3 sequences, around 20% seen once. Their antigen targets remain unknown. Sample: CD4+ T cells from blood, cultured in vitro, taken after SARS-CoV-2 vaccination. The receptors stem from a human donor who had recovered from COVID-19. CDR3s include the opening cysteine and the closing phenylalanine or tryptophan. D genes are given only for firm matches. Size is stated for part of the rows, as once, few or many counts, or as a class when the clone is expanded.

few | TRBJ2-3 | NA | TRBV12-3/TRBV12-4 | CASSFSRAGDTQYF | TGTGCCAGCAGTTTCTCCCGGGCTGGAGATACGCAGTATTTT
few | TRBJ2-3 | TRBD1 | TRBV19 | CASSIVLFGTGGTDTQYF | TGTGCCAGTAGTATCGTATTATTCGGGACAGGAGGCACAGATACGCAGTATTTT
NA | TRBJ2-6 | TRBD1 | TRBV7-2 | CASSLVSRTGRAGANVLTF | TGTGCCAGCAGCTTAGTAAGTAGGACAGGGAGAGCTGGGGCCAACGTCCTGACTTTC
NA | TRBJ2-6 | NA | TRBV6-5 | CASSYSTSSGANVLTF | TGTGCCAGCAGTTACTCGACCAGCTCTGGGGCCAACGTCCTGACTTTC
medium-sized | TRBJ1-2 | TRBD1 | TRBV6-5 | CASSYFGQDYGYTF | TGTGCCAGCAGTTACTTCGGACAGGACTATGGCTACACCTTC
few | TRBJ1-5 | NA | TRBV28 | CASANIKRGASNQPQHF | TGTGCCAGCGCGAACATCAAGCGGGGGGCGAGCAATCAGCCCCAGCATTTT
NA | TRBJ2-7 | TRBD2 | TRBV6-2/TRBV6-3 | CASSSAGGGSYEQYF | TGTGCCAGCAGCTCAGCGGGAGGCGGGTCCTACGAGCAGTACTTC
few | TRBJ2-3 | NA | TRBV7-2 | CASSMTPGRSLADTQYF | TGTGCCAGCAGCATGACTCCGGGACGGTCGTTGGCAGATACGCAGTATTTT
NA | TRBJ2-7 | TRBD1 | TRBV29-1 | CSVRTGTGGYEQYF | TGCAGCGTCCGAACCGGGACAGGGGGCTACGAGCAGTACTTC
NA | TRBJ2-2 | NA | TRBV7-6 | CASSLAGMNTGELFF | TGTGCCAGCAGCTTAGCAGGGATGAACACCGGGGAGCTGTTTTTT
few | TRBJ1-5 | NA | TRBV2 | CASSAGNSNQPQHF | TGTGCCAGCAGTGCGGGGAATAGCAATCAGCCCCAGCATTTT
NA | TRBJ1-2 | TRBD1 | TRBV4-2 | CASSLRDRETGGYTF | TGTGCCAGCAGCCTCCGGGACAGGGAAACGGGGGGCTACACCTTC
few | TRBJ2-1 | TRBD1 | TRBV6-5 | CASSYDRDSYNEQFF | TGTGCCAGCAGTTACGACAGGGACTCCTACAATGAGCAGTTCTTC
medium-sized | TRBJ1-6 | NA | TRBV7-2 | CASSLGRSYNSPLHF | TGTGCCAGCAGCTTGGGGAGGTCCTATAATTCACCCCTCCACTTT
NA | TRBJ2-1 | TRBD2 | TRBV7-8 | CASSPTSAGYNEQFF | TGTGCCAGCAGCCCGACTAGCGCGGGTTACAATGAGCAGTTCTTC
few | TRBJ2-7 | TRBD2 | TRBV5-1 | CASSYGTSGNYEQYF | TGCGCCAGCAGTTACGGGACTAGCGGCAACTACGAGCAGTACTTC
few | TRBJ2-2 | NA | TRBV28 | CASSLPQTPNTGELFF | TGTGCTAGCAGTCTGCCCCAGACACCGAACACCGGGGAGCTGTTTTTT
NA | TRBJ2-7 | NA | TRBV7-2 | CASSPRGRGGARSYEQYF | TGTGCCAGCAGCCCTAGAGGAAGGGGCGGGGCTCGCTCCTACGAGCAGTACTTC
NA | TRBJ2-1 | TRBD2 | TRBV20-1 | CSARDSGQREGRGGEQFF | TGCAGTGCTAGAGATTCTGGACAGCGGGAGGGCCGGGGCGGTGAGCAGTTCTTC
NA | TRBJ2-7 | NA | TRBV30 | CAWSAEGLQYF | TGTGCCTGGAGTGCAGAGGGACTTCAGTACTTC
NA | TRBJ2-1 | NA | TRBV5-5 | CASSPDPLTEQFF | TGTGCCAGCAGCCCCGACCCCCTAACCGAGCAGTTCTTC
medium-sized | TRBJ1-5 | NA | TRBV6-1 | CASSLGGPPPQHF | TGTGCCAGCAGCCTCGGCGGCCCTCCGCCCCAGCATTTT
medium-sized | TRBJ1-5 | TRBD1 | TRBV20-1 | CSAYQGASNQPQHF | TGCAGTGCTTACCAGGGGGCCAGCAATCAGCCCCAGCATTTT
NA | TRBJ2-2 | TRBD1 | TRBV7-6 | CASSLTTGVNTGELFF | TGTGCCAGCAGCTTAACGACAGGGGTCAATACCGGGGAGCTGTTTTTT
NA | TRBJ2-7 | NA | TRBV5-1 | CASSGTLYEQYF | TGCGCCAGCAGCGGGACACTCTACGAGCAGTACTTC
few | TRBJ1-2 | NA | TRBV7-9 | CASSPAGTGTYGYTF | TGTGCCAGCAGCCCGGCAGGGACCGGTACCTATGGCTACACCTTC
few | TRBJ1-5 | NA | TRBV4-3 | CASSQGPFQPQHF | TGCGCCAGCAGCCAAGGCCCGTTTCAGCCCCAGCATTTT
NA | TRBJ2-1 | TRBD2 | TRBV28 | CASRVAGTSADNEQFF | TGTGCCAGCAGAGTTGCCGGGACTAGCGCCGACAATGAGCAGTTCTTC
few | TRBJ1-1 | NA | TRBV10-1 | CASGELGTEAFF | TGCGCCAGCGGCGAGTTGGGTACTGAAGCTTTCTTT
NA | TRBJ1-1 | TRBD1 | TRBV7-9 | CASRGQGRGTEAFF | TGTGCCAGCAGAGGACAGGGGCGGGGGACTGAAGCTTTCTTT